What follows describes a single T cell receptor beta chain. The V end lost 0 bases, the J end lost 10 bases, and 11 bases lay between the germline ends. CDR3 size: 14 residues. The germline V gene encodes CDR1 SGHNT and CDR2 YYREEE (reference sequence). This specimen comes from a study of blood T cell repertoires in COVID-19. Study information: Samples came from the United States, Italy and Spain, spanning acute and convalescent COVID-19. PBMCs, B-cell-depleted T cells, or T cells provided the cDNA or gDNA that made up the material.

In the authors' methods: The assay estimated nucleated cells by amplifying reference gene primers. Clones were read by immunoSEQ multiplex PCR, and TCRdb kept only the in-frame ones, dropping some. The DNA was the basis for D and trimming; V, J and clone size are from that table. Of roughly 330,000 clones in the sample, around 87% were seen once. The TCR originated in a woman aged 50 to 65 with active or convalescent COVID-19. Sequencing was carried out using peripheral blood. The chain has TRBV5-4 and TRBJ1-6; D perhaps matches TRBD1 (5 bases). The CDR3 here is CASSLGQGSSPLHF. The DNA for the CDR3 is TGTGCCAGCAGCTTGGGTCAGGGATCCTCACCCCTCCACTTT.